These T cell receptor beta chains were read from a single sample in a study of T cells in Graves' hyperthyroidism and ophthalmopathy. TCRdb ran MiXCR on the multiplex PCR reads and lists one entry per CDR3 protein. The sample records approximately 620,000 distinct CDR3 sequences, roughly 14% being singletons. The specimen was blood. The receptor set was obtained from a woman aged 30 to 39 with Graves' hyperthyroidism that later progressed to Graves' ophthalmopathy. CDR3s leave out the opening cysteine and the closing phenylalanine or tryptophan. The order of the fields is V gene, CDR3 protein.

TRBV18,ADPRRGHNQPQH
TRBV20-1,SARGEDANEKLF
TRBV9,ASSDRTQSSYNEQF
TRBV20-1,SASIEGPYGYT
TRBV9,ASSGSSYNSPLH
TRBV10-3,AISEKSYNTEAF
TRBV19,ASSMGNELWGRKNTEAF
TRBV12-3/TRBV12-4,ASSLLIGQGNQPQH
TRBV15,ATSGGRAANTGELF
TRBV15,ATSRDSGQPQH
TRBV7-9,ASSPRNSILEAF
TRBV12-3/TRBV12-4,ASRNLAGSYEQY
TRBV10-3,AISGLAQETQY
TRBV11-2,ASSLQGAHSPLH
TRBV24-1,ATSEGTNQPQH
TRBV7-9,ASSSENNEKLF
TRBV12-3/TRBV12-4,ASRGGGSTYEQY
TRBV20-1,SASGGTGYT
TRBV24-1,ATGDSSNEKLF
TRBV12-3/TRBV12-4,ASSAARDTSYEQY
TRBV19,ASRELGTRLYGYT
TRBV30,AYIPGLTSRRETQY
TRBV7-2,ASSSKDARVLFSYEQY
TRBV6-1,ASSEMIGSPEEQY
TRBV28,ASSLPGAMVEQY
TRBV6-1,ATRGTGDTQY
TRBV24-1,ATSDSYRAYEQY
TRBV7-3,ASSSNFGQRSYNEQF
TRBV5-4,ASSSGSGVYEQY
TRBV3-1,ASSQDRAGEQF
TRBV20-1,SARAGGLYNEQF
TRBV20-1,SARPLRQGAAGELF
TRBV4-1,ASSQALYYEQY
TRBV15,ATSRKGAISDTQY
TRBV5-1,ASSTAQGGLSSSPLH
TRBV19,ASSMGRETLNTWELF
TRBV12-3/TRBV12-4,ASSGAAGADNEQF
TRBV9,ASSPRGLSTDTQY
TRBV2,ASSEESGGGYEQY
TRBV12-3/TRBV12-4,ASSYLSRSYNEQF
TRBV6-5,ASSYGLRPNTGELF
TRBV30,ARTGRSGNTIY
TRBV7-3,ASSTLDRGPTEAF
TRBV30,AWSARQGLQETQY
TRBV15,ATSAGHGNQPQH
TRBV3-1,ASSQESTVNSPLH
TRBV29-1,SVEVAASMNTEAF
TRBV20-1,SARDSPGSMNTEAF
TRBV20-1,SAEGEGDYEQY
TRBV30,AWSPGPTGELF
TRBV5-5,ASSPRDSSFNEKLF
TRBV15,ATSRDLGIEKLF
TRBV20-1,SAPGQSSYNEQF
TRBV12-3/TRBV12-4,ASSSDTTSTDTQY
TRBV3-1,ASSPTGGGTGELF